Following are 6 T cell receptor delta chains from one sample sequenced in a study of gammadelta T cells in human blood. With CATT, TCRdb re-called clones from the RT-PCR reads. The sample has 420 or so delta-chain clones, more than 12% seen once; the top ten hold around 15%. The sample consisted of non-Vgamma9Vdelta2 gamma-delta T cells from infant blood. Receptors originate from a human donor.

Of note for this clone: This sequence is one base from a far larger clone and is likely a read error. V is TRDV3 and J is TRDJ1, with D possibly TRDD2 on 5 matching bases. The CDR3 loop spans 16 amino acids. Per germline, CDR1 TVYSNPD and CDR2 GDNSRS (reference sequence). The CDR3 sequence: CAFTTLLFLYTDKPIF. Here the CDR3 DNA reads TGTGCCTTTACCACTTTACTGTTCCTGTACACCGATAAACCCATCTTT.

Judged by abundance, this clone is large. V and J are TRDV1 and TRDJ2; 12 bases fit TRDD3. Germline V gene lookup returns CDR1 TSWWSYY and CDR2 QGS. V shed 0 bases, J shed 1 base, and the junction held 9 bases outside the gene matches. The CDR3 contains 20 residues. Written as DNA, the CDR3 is TGTGCTCTTGGGGAACTGAAAGCTGGGGGATACGAATTTTTGACAGCACAACTCTTCTTT. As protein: CALGELKAGGYEFLTAQLFF.

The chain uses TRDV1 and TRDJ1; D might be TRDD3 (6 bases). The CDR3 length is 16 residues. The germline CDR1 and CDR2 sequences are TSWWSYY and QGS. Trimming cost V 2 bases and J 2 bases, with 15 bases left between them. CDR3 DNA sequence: TGTGCTCTTGGGGAATTCCCTTACCTGGGGACCGATAAACTCATCTTT. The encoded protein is CALGEFPYLGTDKLIF.

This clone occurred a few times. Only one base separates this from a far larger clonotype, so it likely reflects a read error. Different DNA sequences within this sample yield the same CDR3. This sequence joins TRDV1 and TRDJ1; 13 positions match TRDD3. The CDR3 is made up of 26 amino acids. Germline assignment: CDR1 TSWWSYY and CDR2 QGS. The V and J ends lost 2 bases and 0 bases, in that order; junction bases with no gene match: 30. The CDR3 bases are TGTGCTCTTGGGGAATTTCCTAAAGCGAGTACTGGGGGATACGGAGTGATTGATGAGTACACCGATAAACTCATCTTT. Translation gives CALGEFPKASTGGYGVIDEYTDKLIF.

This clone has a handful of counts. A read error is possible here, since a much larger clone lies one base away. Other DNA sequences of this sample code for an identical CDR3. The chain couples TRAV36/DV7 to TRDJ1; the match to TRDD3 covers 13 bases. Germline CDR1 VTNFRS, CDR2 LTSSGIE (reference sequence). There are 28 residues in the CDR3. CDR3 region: CAVEAPSFLRTTGGYGGWDSHNTDKLIF. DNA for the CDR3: TGTGCTGTGGAGGCCCCCTCCTTCCTACGAACCACTGGGGGATACGGGGGTTGGGACTCTCATAACACTGATAAACTCATCTTT.

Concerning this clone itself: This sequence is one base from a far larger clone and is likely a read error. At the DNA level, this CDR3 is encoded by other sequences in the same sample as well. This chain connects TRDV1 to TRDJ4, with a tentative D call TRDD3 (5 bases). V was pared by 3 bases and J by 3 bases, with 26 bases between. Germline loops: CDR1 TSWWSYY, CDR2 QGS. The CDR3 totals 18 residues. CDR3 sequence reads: CALGDGCSPNAILRPLIF. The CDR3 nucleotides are TGTGCTCTTGGGGATGGCTGTTCCCCTAATGCGATACTTCGACCCCTGATCTTT.